The T cell receptor beta chain under discussion was sequenced for a study of cytomegalovirus exposure and HLA in healthy donors. Unrecorded immune exposures were likely, despite nominal health at sampling. Findings and limits, study-wide: HLA allele associations emerged for around 16,000 TCR beta sequences in a later analysis, at 0.05 false discovery rate.

From germline, CDR1 is LNHNV and CDR2 YYDKDF (reference sequence). This CDR3 is built from 14 residues. With regard to this clone: What it binds is unknown.

Primers: 60 Vbeta forward and 13 Jbeta reverse. This table comes from immunoSEQ multiplex PCR, and its TCRdb copy is limited to in-frame clones, with some not included. The sample holds 62,000 or so clones, 83% seen once. Sequenced material: PBMCs. The sequence derives from a man under 40 in good health and CMV-seronegative. V gene TRBV15 combines with J gene TRBJ2-5, with a weak D call TRBD1 (5 bases). The J call is doubtful: the DNA matches TRBJ2-7 better. Here the CDR3 reads CATSRDRQGTEQYF. The DNA for the CDR3 is TGTGCCACCAGCAGAGATCGGCAGGGCACCGAGCAGTACTTC.